This paragraph reports one T cell receptor (beta chain). Participants spanned ages about 18 to 95 years and resided in about 25 US areas. In the source study's methods: The authors estimated nucleated cell counts from reference gene primer amplification. Some clones are missing from TCRdb's copy, which holds only in-frame ones; the method was immunoSEQ multiplex PCR. V and J calls and clone size come straight from that table; D and trimming were deduced from the DNA. The sample holds a few hundred thousand clones; 75% to 90% are singletons and the top ten take about 2%. The record originates from a study of blood T cell repertoires in COVID-19. The sequence came from a man in his thirties or forties who had recovered from COVID-19. The sample taken for sequencing was PBMCs or T cells enriched from blood (not recorded which).

For the CDR3, the DNA is TGTGCCAGCAGCTTAGGACCGGGACTAGCGGGGGGTGGGGATACGCAGTATTTT. It is translated as CASSLGPGLAGGGDTQYF. The chain couples TRBV11-2 to TRBJ2-3; 15 bases align to TRBD2. The CDR3 totals 18 residues. Losses at the gene ends were 1 base for V and 6 bases for J; bases not matched to a gene: 8. Germline V gene lookup returns CDR1 SGHAT and CDR2 FQNNGV.